The T cell receptor (beta chain) described here comes from a study of blood T cell repertoires in COVID-19. In the study overall: The cDNA or gDNA used as material had been derived from T cells, B-cell-depleted T cells, or PBMCs.

The germline gives CDR1 SGHNT, CDR2 YYREEE (reference sequence). The CDR3 is 14 amino acids. Trimming took 4 bases from V and 2 from J, leaving 12 bases between them. In the original analysis: Reference gene primer amplification gave nucleated cell count estimates. Generated by immunoSEQ multiplex PCR, the TCRdb table keeps only in-frame clones and is missing some. V and J calls plus clone size are reproduced from that table; the DNA served to infer D and trimming. The sample lists some 340,000 clones, 80% to 85% occurring once. In terms of age and location, participants ranged from about 18 to 90 years and lived in about 25 US areas. Symptom resolution, clearance, or two negative PCRs marked the recovered donors of Cohort 3.

The receptor was derived from a woman between 45 and 65 years old who had recovered from COVID-19. The rearrangement links TRBV5-4 to TRBJ1-2, with D maybe TRBD1 (6 bases). The sample taken for sequencing was PBMCs or T cells enriched from blood (not recorded which). The CDR3 coding sequence is TGTGCCAGCAGCGGGGGGGGGCTAAACTATGGCTACACCTTC. Translating it yields CASSGGGLNYGYTF.